This passage covers 26 T cell receptor beta chains from one sample sequenced in a study of blood T cell repertoires in COVID-19. Clones were read by immunoSEQ multiplex PCR, and TCRdb kept only the in-frame ones, dropping some. Of about 210,000 clones in the sample, 84% were seen once. What was sequenced was peripheral blood. These receptors were taken from a man between 45 and 60 years old with active or convalescent COVID-19.

The chain has TRBV24-1 and TRBJ2-5; 8 nucleotides align to TRBD1. The junction had 8 bases not matched to a gene; V was cut back by 7 bases and J by 5 bases. Germline lookup yields CDR1 KGHDR and CDR2 SFDVKD. This CDR3 is built from 14 residues. In nucleotides, the CDR3 is TGTGCCACCAGCGGACAGGGTAGTTTGGAGACCCAGTACTTC. Translating it yields CATSGQGSLETQYF.

The chain carries TRBV18 and TRBJ2-7; 9 bases map to TRBD2. This CDR3 has 13 residues. Unmatched junction bases numbered 1, after V lost 3 bases and J lost 4 bases. The V gene's germline CDR1 is KGHSH and CDR2 LQKENI. The CDR3 DNA is TGTGCCAGCTCACCTAGCGGGAGTTACGAGCAGTACTTC. Its protein product is CASSPSGSYEQYF.

The chain recombines TRBV24-1 with TRBJ1-2; tentative D call: TRBD1 (5 bases). Germline-derived CDR1 and CDR2 are KGHDR and SFDVKD. V was pared by 10 bases and J by 6 bases, with 11 bases between. CDR3 length equals 11 residues. The CDR3 is CATSGGDGYTF. DNA of the CDR3: TGTGCCACATCTGGAGGGGATGGCTACACCTTC.

The chain carries TRBV23-1 and TRBJ2-2, with D perhaps matching TRBD2 (6 bases). TRBV23-1 carries the ORF label, with uncertain function. CDR3 length equals 17 residues. V dropped 6 bases and J dropped 0 bases, with 17 bases sitting between them. CDR3 protein: CASSPIGPGANTGELFF. In DNA form, the CDR3 reads TGCGCCAGCAGCCCAATCGGGCCGGGGGCGAACACCGGGGAGCTGTTTTTT.

V usage is TRBV15 and J usage is TRBJ1-5, with 7 bases aligning to TRBD1. CDR3 length: 13 residues. V shed 3 bases and J 15 bases; nucleotides not matched to a gene: 11. From germline, CDR1 is LNHNV and CDR2 YYDKDF (reference sequence). This CDR3 is CATSSKGAEVMHF. CDR3 nucleotides: TGTGCCACCAGCAGCAAGGGGGCGGAGGTTATGCATTTT.

The rearrangement joins TRBV3-1 (or the pseudogene TRBV3-2) to TRBJ2-6; possibly TRBD1 for D (5 bases). Trimming pared 4 bases from V and 0 bases from J, leaving 16 bases between. Germline CDR1 is LGHDT and CDR2 is YNNKEL (reference sequence). The CDR3 sequence is 18 residues long. CDR3 nucleotides: TGTGCCAGCAGCCTCTCGGACAAGACCTTCTCTGGGGCCAACGTCCTGACTTTC. Translation: CASSLSDKTFSGANVLTF.

This clone appeared a single time. The chain has TRBV7-9 and TRBJ2-3; maybe TRBD1 (5 bases). Per germline, CDR1 SEHNR and CDR2 FQNEAQ (reference sequence). The length of the CDR3 is 12 residues. V was trimmed by 4 bases and J by 9 bases, leaving 11 bases between them. CDR3 coding DNA: TGTGCCAGCAGCTCCACAGGAGACACGCAGTATTTT. Protein product: CASSSTGDTQYF.

The rearrangement uses TRBV7-9 and TRBJ2-7, with D tentatively TRBD1 (6 bases). V lost 4 bases and J lost 0, with 19 bases in between. The CDR3 has 17 residues. From germline, CDR1 is SEHNR and CDR2 FQNEAQ (reference sequence). In DNA form, the CDR3 reads TGTGCCAGCAGCTCCACCACCCCGACAGGAAACTCCTACGAGCAGTACTTC. As protein: CASSSTTPTGNSYEQYF.

This clone was detected only once. J is TRBJ1-2 and V is TRBV5-1, with 7 bases fitting TRBD1. The germline V gene has CDR1 SGHRS and CDR2 YFSETQ. This CDR3 comprises 14 residues. V lost 3 bases to trimming and J lost 2 bases; unmatched junction nucleotides: 4. Written as DNA, the CDR3 is TGCGCCAGCAGCTGGACAGGTCCCAACTATGGCTACACCTTC. This encodes CASSWTGPNYGYTF.

The chain carries TRBV10-2 and TRBJ1-1; possibly TRBD1 for D (5 bases). Trimming stripped 6 bases from V and 0 bases from J, with 8 bases between. Germline lookup yields CDR1 WSHSY and CDR2 SAAADI. The CDR3 is 13 residues long. This CDR3 reads CASRDSLNTEAFF. CDR3 sequence (DNA): TGCGCCAGCAGAGACAGCCTGAACACTGAAGCTTTCTTT.

The CDR3 here is CASSLDRYNEQFF. The DNA of the CDR3 is TGTGCCAGCAGCTTGGATAGATACAATGAGCAGTTCTTC. The rearrangement links TRBV5-6 to TRBJ2-1; D unresolved. Looked up from germline, CDR1 is SGHDT and CDR2 is YYEEEE. V was trimmed by 0 bases and J by 4 bases, leaving 5 bases between them. The CDR3 is 13 amino acids.

This chain links TRBV12-3 or TRBV12-4 with TRBJ2-3, with no clear D. The V end lost 3 bases, the J end lost 3 bases, and 7 bases lay between the germline ends. This CDR3 contains 13 residues. DNA of the CDR3: TGTGCCAGCAGTTTCCTCAGTACAGATACGCAGTATTTT. Its translation is CASSFLSTDTQYF.

This clone has only one observation. The rearrangement uses TRBV5-1 and TRBJ2-2; 9 bases agree with TRBD2. J was trimmed by 2 bases and V by 4 bases; bases with no gene match: 9. Germline CDR1 SGHRS, CDR2 YFSETQ. This CDR3 contains 17 residues. The CDR3 sequence: CASSPIAGAANTGELFF. CDR3 DNA: TGCGCCAGCAGCCCGATAGCGGGAGCGGCCAACACCGGGGAGCTGTTTTTT. Variable domain in full (rest from reference TRBV5-1 and TRBJ2-2): KAGVTQTPRYLIKTRGQQVTLSCSPISGHRSVSWYQQTPGQGLQFLFEYFSETQRNKGNFPGRFSGRQFSNSRSEMNVSTLELGDSALYLCASSPIAGAANTGELFFGEGSRLTVL.

The chain couples TRBV28 to TRBJ1-5; D is perhaps TRBD1 (6 bases). Trimming cost V 8 bases and J 1 base, with 21 bases left between them. Germline loops: CDR1 MDHEN, CDR2 SYDVKM. The CDR3 loop spans 17 amino acids. The CDR3 is CASCWMGGRGSNQPQHF. The CDR3 DNA is TGTGCCAGCTGCTGGATGGGGGGGCGCGGAAGCAATCAGCCCCAGCATTTT. Supplemented by reference TRBV28 and TRBJ1-5, the full variable domain reads DVKVTQSSRYLVKRTGEKVFLECVQDMDHENMFWYRQDPGLGLRLIYFSYDVKMKEKGDIPEGYSVSREKKERFSLILESASTNQTSMYLCASCWMGGRGSNQPQHFGDGTRLSIL.

This sequence joins TRBV7-3 and TRBJ2-3; TRBD2 agrees at 8 bases. This CDR3 has 17 amino acids. CDR1 and CDR2 (germline): SGHTA, FQGTGA. V shed 0 bases and J 0 bases; nucleotides not matched to a gene: 5. The CDR3 is CASSLTGASGSTDTQYF. CDR3 DNA: TGTGCCAGCAGCTTAACGGGCGCTAGCGGGAGCACAGATACGCAGTATTTT.

The gene calls are TRBV19 and TRBJ1-2; 7 nucleotides agree with TRBD1. V was clipped by 6 bases and J by 2 bases; unmatched bases: 9. The CDR3 consists of 15 residues. From germline, CDR1 is LNHDA and CDR2 SQIVND (reference sequence). The CDR3 protein is CASRRDHRGNYGYTF. CDR3 nucleotide sequence: TGTGCCAGTAGGCGCGACCACAGGGGAAACTATGGCTACACCTTC.

In this sample, this clone turned up a few times. The chain couples TRBV28 to TRBJ2-7, with 10 bases that match TRBD1. With V trimmed by 8 bases and J by 10 bases, 14 bases remained unmatched. The CDR3 is 14 amino acids. CDR1 MDHEN and CDR2 SYDVKM come from the germline V gene. The CDR3 DNA sequence: TGTGCCAGCTCCTTGCAGGGACAGGGGTTCCCCCAGTACTTC. Encoded protein: CASSLQGQGFPQYF.

This clone was seen a few times. The same CDR3 is also encoded by other DNA sequences in this sample. The chain couples TRBV4-1 to TRBJ1-3; the D gene is possibly TRBD1 (5 bases). CDR3 length equals 16 residues. Germline V gives CDR1 MGHRA, CDR2 YSYEKL. V lost 5 bases to trimming and J lost 4 bases, with 18 bases between them. The CDR3, as DNA: TGCGCCAGCAGCTTCAATATGGCAGGGAACGGAAACACCATATATTTT. Residues: CASSFNMAGNGNTIYF.

The chain combines TRBV7-6 with TRBJ2-5; TRBD1 aligns across 7 bases. CDR1 is SGHVS and CDR2 is FNYEAQ in the germline V gene. CDR3 length equals 16 residues. The junction had 11 bases not matched to a gene; V was cut back by 5 bases and J by 2 bases. This CDR3 reads CASSPLGTVGQETQYF. CDR3 coding DNA: TGTGCCAGCAGCCCCCTGGGGACAGTTGGGCAAGAGACCCAGTACTTC.

The rearrangement links TRBV18 to TRBJ2-5, with 11 nucleotides matching TRBD2. CDR3 length: 16 amino acids. CDR1 is KGHSH and CDR2 is LQKENI in the germline V gene. The J segment lost 4 bases and the V segment lost 4 bases, leaving 8 bases of the junction unmatched. The CDR3 DNA follows: TGTGCCAGCTCACTACTCACAGGGACTAGCGGAGAGACCCAGTACTTC. It translates to CASSLLTGTSGETQYF. Complete variable domain (other parts from reference TRBV18 and TRBJ2-5): NAGVMQNPRHLVRRRGQEARLRCSPMKGHSHVYWYRQLPEEGLKFMVYLQKENIIDESGMPKERFSAEFPKEGPSILRIQQVVRGDSAAYFCASSLLTGTSGETQYFGPGTRLLVL.

The V gene is TRBV7-3, the J gene TRBJ1-1; D ambiguous. The CDR3 length is 13 residues. CDR1 is SGHTA and CDR2 is FQGTGA in the germline V gene. The V and J ends lost 4 bases and 3 bases respectively, with 9 bases between them. The DNA for the CDR3 is TGTGCCAGCAGCTCACACGTGGACACTGAAGCTTTCTTT. Protein product: CASSSHVDTEAFF. Complete variable domain (other parts from reference TRBV7-3 and TRBJ1-1): GAGVSQTPSNKVTEKGKYVELRCDPISGHTALYWYRQSLGQGPEFLIYFQGTGAADDSGLPNDRFFAVRPEGSVSTLKIQRTERGDSAVYLCASSSHVDTEAFFGQGTRLTVV.

This chain joins TRBV5-1 and TRBJ2-3; 11 bases line up with TRBD2. Germline trimming cut 3 bases from V and 4 bases from J; bases unmatched to any gene: 7. Germline V lookup: CDR1 SGHRS, CDR2 YFSETQ. The CDR3 length is 16 residues. DNA of the CDR3: TGCGCCAGCAGCTCCACTAGCGGGGGATTGTCAGATACGCAGTATTTT. As protein: CASSSTSGGLSDTQYF. The full variable domain, completed using reference TRBV5-1 and TRBJ2-3, is KAGVTQTPRYLIKTRGQQVTLSCSPISGHRSVSWYQQTPGQGLQFLFEYFSETQRNKGNFPGRFSGRQFSNSRSEMNVSTLELGDSALYLCASSSTSGGLSDTQYFGPGTRLTVL.

The CDR3 nucleotides read TGTGCCAGCAGTGGGGGGGGCCAATCCTACAATGAGCAGTTCTTC. Its translation is CASSGGGQSYNEQFF. The chain joins TRBV2 to TRBJ2-1, with D perhaps matching TRBD2 (7 bases). This CDR3 is 15 amino acids long. Looked up from germline, CDR1 is SNHLY and CDR2 is FYNNEI. With 4 bases removed from V and 1 base from J, the gap between germline ends came to 11 bases.

This clone was recorded once. The chain combines TRBV7-9 with TRBJ1-1; D possibly corresponds to TRBD1 (6 bases). Per germline, CDR1 SEHNR and CDR2 FQNEAQ (reference sequence). V was trimmed by 1 base and J by 4 bases, leaving 13 bases between them. The CDR3 is 15 amino acids. The DNA of the CDR3 is TGTGCCAGCAGCTTAGGGGCGGGGGCTCCCACTGAAGCTTTCTTT. This translates into CASSLGAGAPTEAFF. The entire variable domain, with the rest obtained from reference TRBV7-9 and TRBJ1-1, is as follows: DTGVSQNPRHKITKRGQNVTFRCDPISEHNRLYWYRQTLGQGPEFLTYFQNEAQLEKSRLLSDRFSAERPKGSFSTLEIQRTEQGDSAMYLCASSLGAGAPTEAFFGQGTRLTVV.

This clone was seen more than once but under ten times. The V call is TRBV6-5, the J call TRBJ2-7; 7 bases map to TRBD2. J was trimmed by 3 bases and V by 7 bases; bases with no gene match: 9. The CDR3 has 14 amino acids. Germline V gene lookup returns CDR1 MNHEY and CDR2 SVGAGI. As DNA, the CDR3 is TGTGCCAGCAACCCCCGCGGGGGTATCTACGAGCAGTACTTC. Translated, it gives CASNPRGGIYEQYF.

This clone showed up just a few times. The CDR3 region has the DNA TGTGCCAGCAGCTTGGGACAGGCGGGCACCGGGGAGCTGTTTTTT. This sequence encodes CASSLGQAGTGELFF. The rearrangement joins TRBV7-2 to TRBJ2-2; the match to TRBD1 covers 8 bases. The germline V gene encodes CDR1 SGHTA and CDR2 FQGNSA. V gave up 3 bases and J gave up 4 bases; unmatched junction bases: 4. This CDR3 comprises 15 residues.